These 16 T cell receptor beta chains were all obtained from the same sample, sequenced in a study of cytomegalovirus exposure and HLA in healthy donors. Researchers ran the PCR with 60 Vbeta and 13 Jbeta primers. The protocol was immunoSEQ multiplex PCR, while the TCRdb copy is restricted to in-frame clones and leaves out a portion. The data show about 190,000 clones, 75% to 90% seen once. The sample was PBMCs. Receptors originate from a man aged 40-55 years in good health and CMV-seropositive.

The V and J genes are TRBV7-3 and TRBJ2-5, with 8 nucleotides matching TRBD2. This CDR3 is 15 amino acids long. Germline V gene sequence: CDR1 SGHTA, CDR2 FQGTGA. V was pared by 4 bases and J by 4 bases, with 8 bases of the junction left unmatched. DNA of the CDR3: TGTGCCAGCAGCTCCACGGGACTAGTGGCAGAGACCCAGTACTTC. Translation: CASSSTGLVAETQYF.

The CDR3 DNA reads as TGCGCCAGCAGCTTGGGGGGACAGGGGGGGAATGATGGCAATCAGCCCCAGCATTTT. This codes for CASSLGGQGGNDGNQPQHF. V is TRBV5-1 and J is TRBJ1-5; TRBD1 matches 11 bases. The length of the CDR3 is 19 residues. Germline trimming cut 0 bases from V and 2 bases from J; bases unmatched to any gene: 10. CDR1 is SGHRS, CDR2 YFSETQ, per germline.

The rearrangement links TRBV9 to TRBJ2-1, with a possible D match to TRBD2 (7 bases). Looked up from germline, CDR1 is SGDLS and CDR2 is YYNGEE. V was pared by 3 bases and J by 8 bases, with 15 bases between. The CDR3 extends over 14 amino acids. In DNA, the CDR3 is TGTGCCAGCAGCGGGGGCCGGGGGGCGGATGAGCAGTTCTTC. Its translation is CASSGGRGADEQFF. Variable domain in full (rest from reference TRBV9 and TRBJ2-1): DSGVTQTPKHLITATGQRVTLRCSPRSGDLSVYWYQQSLDQGLQFLIQYYNGEERAKGNILERFSAQQFPDLHSELNLSSLELGDSALYFCASSGGRGADEQFFGPGTRLTVL.

This rearrangement joins TRBV28 to TRBJ2-2; tentative D call: TRBD2 (7 bases). Germline values: CDR1 MDHEN, CDR2 SYDVKM. The CDR3 runs 15 residues. Trimming left V 7 bases short and J 7 bases short, with 19 bases between. The DNA of the CDR3 is TGTGCCAGCACCGGACTAGGAGGGGGTCTCGGGGAGCTGTTTTTT. Protein sequence: CASTGLGGGLGELFF.

CDR3 sequence (DNA): TGTGCCAGTCGACAGGTCGGGCAAGGCGAATACGAGCAGTACTTC. Amino acids: CASRQVGQGEYEQYF. V and J are TRBV19 and TRBJ2-7, with TRBD1 as a possible D gene (6 bases). The V end lost 8 bases, the J end lost 4 bases, and 21 bases lay between the germline ends. Germline CDR1 reads LNHDA; CDR2 reads SQIVND (reference sequence). This CDR3 comprises 15 residues.

The J gene is TRBJ1-5, the V gene TRBV30, with D maybe TRBD1 (5 bases). The length of the CDR3 is 13 residues. Trimming removed 0 bases at V and 6 bases at J, with 9 bases between. The germline gives CDR1 GTSNPN, CDR2 SVGIG (reference sequence). The chain's CDR3 is CAWSVQGVQPQHF. The CDR3 region has the DNA TGTGCCTGGAGTGTACAAGGGGTTCAGCCCCAGCATTTT. Complete variable domain (other parts from reference TRBV30 and TRBJ1-5): SQTIHQWPATLVQPVGSPLSLECTVEGTSNPNLYWYRQAAGRGLQLLFYSVGIGQISSEVPQNLSASRPQDRQFILSSKKLLLSDSGFYLCAWSVQGVQPQHFGDGTRLSIL.

This chain connects TRBV4-3 to TRBJ1-1; TRBD1 matches 7 bases. The CDR3 is made up of 16 amino acids. CDR1 is LGHNA, CDR2 YSLEER, per germline. With V trimmed by 3 bases and J by 1 base, 8 bases remained unmatched. CDR3 sequence: CASSQLTGAGNTEAFF. Written as DNA, the CDR3 is TGCGCCAGCAGCCAGCTCACAGGGGCTGGGAACACTGAAGCTTTCTTT.

This rearrangement joins TRBV2 to TRBJ1-4; TRBD1 might be the D (5 bases). Germline V gene sequence: CDR1 SNHLY, CDR2 FYNNEI. V lost 11 bases to trimming and J lost 3 bases, with 13 bases between them. The CDR3 runs 13 residues. CDR3 sequence (DNA): TGTGCCGACTGGGGCTGGCCTAATGAAAAACTGTTTTTT. The encoded protein is CADWGWPNEKLFF. Complete variable domain (other parts from reference TRBV2 and TRBJ1-4): EPEVTQTPSHQVTQMGQEVILRCVPISNHLYFYWYRQILGQKVEFLVSFYNNEISEKSEIFDDQFSVERPDGSNFTLKIRSTKLEDSAMYFCADWGWPNEKLFFGSGTQLSVL.

V gene TRBV29-1 combines with J gene TRBJ2-7; tentative D call: TRBD2 (6 bases). CDR3 length: 12 amino acids. The germline gives CDR1 SQVTM, CDR2 ANQGSEA. Trimming left V 4 bases short and J 3 bases short, with 10 bases between. This CDR3 is CSVVGLSYEQYF. The CDR3 region has the DNA TGCAGCGTTGTTGGACTAAGCTACGAGCAGTACTTC.

The chain carries TRBV6-5 and TRBJ2-3, with 9 bases aligning to TRBD2. The CDR3 has 15 amino acids. The germline V gene has CDR1 MNHEY and CDR2 SVGAGI. With 2 bases clipped from V and 1 base from J, the junction kept 1 base outside the gene matches. CDR3 sequence (DNA): TGTGCCAGCAGTTACGCTAGCGGGGGCACAGATACGCAGTATTTT. Amino acid sequence: CASSYASGGTDTQYF.

V is TRBV7-2 and J is TRBJ1-2, with TRBD1 identical over 9 bases. Germline V CDR1 and CDR2: SGHTA, FQGNSA. The CDR3 extends over 15 amino acids. V lost 1 base and J lost 8; bases outside the gene matches: 8. The CDR3 sequence is CASSLEAGTGIGYTF. The CDR3 nucleotides read TGTGCCAGCAGCTTAGAAGCCGGGACAGGGATAGGCTACACCTTC.

The V call is TRBV10-1, the J call TRBJ2-7; 10 bases agree with TRBD1. The CDR3 is made up of 16 amino acids. The germline gives CDR1 WNHNN, CDR2 SYGVQD (reference sequence). Trimming cost V 3 bases and J 6 bases; bases outside gene matches: 11. Here the CDR3 DNA reads TGCGCCAGCAGTGAATCCACCGGGACAGGGGCTCGCGAGCAGTACTTC. As protein: CASSESTGTGAREQYF.

The V gene is TRBV4-2, the J gene TRBJ2-3; TRBD1 is a possible D gene (5 bases). Trimming stripped 0 bases from V and 1 base from J, with 14 bases between. In germline, CDR1 is LGHNA, CDR2 YNFKEQ. This CDR3 contains 17 residues. CDR3 in amino acids: CASSQDWLGAGTDTQYF. The CDR3 coding sequence is TGTGCCAGCAGCCAAGATTGGTTAGGGGCGGGCACAGATACGCAGTATTTT.

The V and J genes are TRBV30 and TRBJ1-1; D perhaps matches TRBD1 (5 bases). This CDR3 region has 15 residues. Germline CDR1 is GTSNPN and CDR2 is SVGIG (reference sequence). Trimming left V 2 bases short and J 1 base short, with 14 bases between. CDR3 coding DNA: TGTGCCTGGAGTCTTTGGGGGGGTCGGAACACTGAAGCTTTCTTT. Encoded protein: CAWSLWGGRNTEAFF. The whole variable domain, filled in from reference TRBV30 and TRBJ1-1, reads SQTIHQWPATLVQPVGSPLSLECTVEGTSNPNLYWYRQAAGRGLQLLFYSVGIGQISSEVPQNLSASRPQDRQFILSSKKLLLSDSGFYLCAWSLWGGRNTEAFFGQGTRLTVV.

The chain couples TRBV4-3 to TRBJ1-2, with a possible D match to TRBD1 (5 bases). Trimming removed 0 bases at V and 4 bases at J, with 12 bases between. The CDR3 is 15 amino acids. Germline V CDR1 and CDR2: LGHNA, YSLEER. The CDR3 DNA reads as TGCGCCAGCAGCCAAGATGGTACAGGTCCCTATGGCTACACCTTC. This sequence encodes CASSQDGTGPYGYTF.

The chain couples TRBV6-1 to TRBJ1-1; D unresolved. The germline V gene encodes CDR1 MNHNS and CDR2 SASEGT. The V end was cut by 2 bases, the J end by 2 bases, with 9 bases between. There are 14 residues in the CDR3. The CDR3 reads CASSELGGNTEAFF. CDR3 DNA sequence: TGTGCCAGCAGTGAACTAGGTGGAAACACTGAAGCTTTCTTT.